These 14 T cell receptor beta chains were sequenced from one sample in a study of T cells after yellow fever vaccination. In TCRdb, the 5' RACE reads were re-called with MiXCR into one record per CDR3 protein. The repertoire consists of 450,000 to 550,000 distinct CDR3 sequences, with about a fifth occurring once and the leading ten covering roughly 16%. The sample in question was PBMCs, obtained roughly 20 days after the first yellow fever vaccination. The receptors here all came from a man younger than 30 who received the YFV17D yellow fever vaccine.

For the CDR3, the DNA is TGTGCCAGCACCTTTCGGGGCACTGAAGCTTTCTTT. Translation: CASTFRGTEAFF. The chain joins TRBV7-9 to TRBJ1-1; no clear D gene. The CDR3 consists of 12 residues. Between the trimmed V and J ends, which lost 7 bases and 4 bases, there was a span of 10 bases. CDR1 is SEHNR and CDR2 is FQNEAQ in the germline V gene (reference sequence).

The chain joins TRBV2 to TRBJ2-1; perhaps D is TRBD1 or TRBD2 (6 bases each). The CDR3 is 12 residues long. The V and J ends lost 3 bases and 8 bases respectively, with 8 bases between them. CDR1 and CDR2 from the germline V gene are SNHLY and FYNNEI. This CDR3 is CASSEGGDEQFF. For the CDR3, the DNA is TGTGCCAGCAGTGAGGGGGGCGATGAGCAGTTCTTC.

The CDR3 DNA is TGTGCCAGCAGAGACAACAATGAGCAGTTCTTC. As protein: CASRDNNEQFF. This chain links TRBV27 with TRBJ2-1; D unresolved. The CDR3 consists of 11 residues. In germline, CDR1 is MNHEY, CDR2 SMNVEV (reference sequence). V shed 6 bases and J shed 5 bases, with 5 bases lying between them.

V is TRBV4-3 and J is TRBJ2-1; 12 bases agree with TRBD2. V lost 1 base and J lost 4; bases outside the gene matches: 2. This CDR3 has 16 amino acids. CDR1 and CDR2 from the germline V gene are LGHNA and YSLEER. CDR3 coding DNA: TGCGCCAGCAGCCAAGGTGGGACTAGCGGGTACAATGAGCAGTTCTTC. The encoded protein is CASSQGGTSGYNEQFF.

The chain combines TRBV12-5 with TRBJ2-3; the D is unclear. The germline CDR1 and CDR2 sequences are LGHNT and FRNRAP. Between the trimmed V and J ends, which lost 4 bases and 4 bases, there was a span of 12 bases. The length of the CDR3 is 14 residues. In DNA, the CDR3 is TGTGCTAGTGGTTCGCTCCCAGACGCAGATACGCAGTATTTT. Translated: CASGSLPDADTQYF.

The rearrangement uses TRBV6-6 and TRBJ2-7, with D perhaps matching TRBD1 or TRBD2 (6 bases each). Germline V gene data show CDR1 as MNHNY and CDR2 as SVGAGI (reference sequence). The CDR3 covers 13 residues. V was clipped by 6 bases and J by 7 bases, with 16 bases between them. CDR3 residues: CASSLEGGREQYF. For the CDR3, the DNA is TGTGCCAGCAGCCTGGAGGGGGGCAGGGAGCAGTACTTC.

The chain combines TRBV5-1 with TRBJ2-5; D remains unclear. Trimming shortened V by 8 bases and J by 4 bases, and 27 bases separated the two germline ends. CDR3 size: 17 residues. The germline gives CDR1 SGHRS, CDR2 YFSETQ. In DNA form, the CDR3 reads TGCGCCAGTAACCCGACCCCAAATTTACCTGGTGGAGAGACCCAGTACTTC. As protein: CASNPTPNLPGGETQYF. Looking up the rest from reference TRBV5-1 and TRBJ2-5 gives the full variable domain: KAGVTQTPRYLIKTRGQQVTLSCSPISGHRSVSWYQQTPGQGLQFLFEYFSETQRNKGNFPGRFSGRQFSNSRSEMNVSTLELGDSALYLCASNPTPNLPGGETQYFGPGTRLLVL.

The chain recombines TRBV6-1 with TRBJ1-3, with 7 nucleotides matching TRBD1. The V gene end was trimmed by 8 bases and the J gene end by 0 bases; junction bases not matched to a gene: 19. The CDR3 loop spans 19 amino acids. Germline V gene lookup returns CDR1 MNHNS and CDR2 SASEGT. The CDR3 region is CASGAPPRDSFSSGNTIYF. Here the CDR3 DNA reads TGTGCCAGCGGCGCTCCCCCGAGGGACAGTTTTAGCTCTGGAAACACCATATATTTT.

The chain is built from TRBV27 and TRBJ2-3, with TRBD2 as a possible D gene (5 bases). The germline gives CDR1 MNHEY, CDR2 SMNVEV (reference sequence). CDR3 length: 12 residues. The DNA for the CDR3 is TGTGCAGTAGCGAGCGCGCCAGATACGCAGTATTTT. It translates to CAVASAPDTQYF.

This clonotype was found many times. The chain recombines TRBV12-3 or TRBV12-4 with TRBJ1-2; D is ambiguous. This CDR3 is built from 13 residues. V dropped 3 bases and J dropped 4 bases, with 9 bases sitting between them. The CDR3 sequence is CASSFTGGYGYTF. Here the CDR3 DNA reads TGTGCCAGCAGTTTCACCGGTGGCTATGGCTACACCTTC.

This clonotype was counted only a few times. V is TRBV12-3 or TRBV12-4 and J is TRBJ2-3, with TRBD2 identical over 10 bases. Trimming cost V 1 base and J 3 bases; bases outside gene matches: 7. The length of the CDR3 is 17 residues. The CDR3 sequence is CASSLGSGGAFTDTQYF. CDR3 DNA sequence: TGTGCCAGCAGTTTAGGAAGCGGGGGGGCCTTTACAGATACGCAGTATTTT.

This chain joins TRBV29-1 and TRBJ1-2; D is possibly TRBD1 (5 bases). From germline, CDR1 is SQVTM and CDR2 ANQGSEA. V gave up 2 bases and J gave up 4 bases, with 8 bases separating them. The CDR3 covers 12 residues. This chain's CDR3 is CSVEKGLYGYTF. The CDR3 nucleotides are TGCAGCGTTGAAAAGGGGCTCTATGGCTACACCTTC. Variable domain in full (rest from reference TRBV29-1 and TRBJ1-2): SAVISQKPSRDICQRGTSLTIQCQVDSQVTMMFWYRQQPGQSLTLIATANQGSEATYESGFVIDKFPISRPNLTFSTLTVSNMSPEDSSIYLCSVEKGLYGYTFGSGTRLTVV.

The chain has TRBV5-4 and TRBJ1-4; no firm D call. Trimming cost V 4 bases and J 4 bases, with 8 bases left between them. The CDR3 runs 13 residues. Germline loops: CDR1 SGHNT, CDR2 YYREEE (reference sequence). The CDR3 coding sequence is TGTGCCAGCAGCACCGAATTTAATGAAAAACTGTTTTTT. Amino acids: CASSTEFNEKLFF.

This chain uses TRBV30 with TRBJ1-2; unclear D gene. There are 12 residues in the CDR3. Germline-derived CDR1 and CDR2 are GTSNPN and SVGIG (reference sequence). The CDR3 reads CAQDRGYYGYTF. DNA for the CDR3: TGTGCGCAAGACCGGGGATACTATGGCTACACCTTC.